This note documents a single T cell receptor (beta chain) sequence. Its target is unknown. The sample comes from a study of shared clonotypes between healthy human individuals. Whole-study context: CD4 naive and memory got three plates each, CD8 naive two, CD8 memory one. General study points: Sampling used blood alone; tissue repertoires probably differ. Rarefaction exposed incomplete sorted-subset sequencing despite large depth.

CD8 cells classed as naive were CD45RO-negative and positively selected for CCR7, excluding terminally differentiated effector memory CD45RA+ cells. In the original analysis: Quality scores were absent from the junction-only immunoSEQ sequences, so filtering differed. Clones were sequenced by immunoSEQ multiplex PCR, and TCRdb holds only the in-frame ones, with some missing. That table is the source of V, J and clone size, and D and trimming were worked out from the DNA. The sample lists about 2 million clones, around 96% occurring once. V lost 5 bases to trimming and J lost 4 bases, with 14 bases between them. Germline assignment: CDR1 SNHLY and CDR2 FYNNEI. The CDR3 is 14 amino acids.

This sequence originates from a man between 18 and 35 years old in good health. Sequenced material: naive CD8+ T cells sorted from blood. J is TRBJ1-2 and V is TRBV2; D may be TRBD1 (5 bases). The CDR3 sequence: CASSKVGDSYGYTF. In nucleotides, the CDR3 is TGTGCCAGCAGTAAAGTCGGGGACTCCTATGGCTACACCTTC.